This entry describes one TCR beta chain. Its specificity is not known. The sample's treatment: roughly 18 received Ad26.COV2.S at low or high dose, single or two shots; several received placebo; per-sample allocation not given. The samples date from day 63 after the first vaccine or placebo injection. The administered vaccine (an Ad26 vector) expressed Wuhan-strain SARS-CoV-2 spike. Generated by immunoSEQ multiplex PCR, the TCRdb table keeps only in-frame clones and is missing some. The sample lists roughly 420,000 clones, 89% occurring once. This record comes from a study of Ad26.COV2.S vaccination and SARS-CoV-2 variants. The overall study: The study gave Ad26.COV2.S intramuscularly, once or twice 56 days apart.

Study observations and caveats: Spike-specific TCR breadth in vaccine recipients exceeded that seen in placebo recipients. An underestimation of total T cell responses may have resulted from the TCR breadth and depth analyses.

J gave up 5 bases and V 3 bases, and 6 bases lay outside the gene matches. The CDR3 has 14 amino acids. The germline V gene encodes CDR1 SGHRS and CDR2 YFSETQ. J is TRBJ2-5 and V is TRBV5-1, with 8 bases fitting TRBD2. The origin of this receptor is a person between 18 and 59 years old who received the Ad26.COV2.S COVID-19 vaccine or a placebo. The sequences come from peripheral blood, collected in a trial of Ad26.COV2.S vaccine versus placebo. CDR3 DNA: TGCGCCAGCAGCTACGGGGGGGCCCAGGAGACCCAGTACTTC. This codes for CASSYGGAQETQYF.